This TCR beta chain was sequenced in a study of blood T cell repertoires in COVID-19. Looking at the study overall: Acute-phase and convalescent COVID-19 samples originated in the United States, Italy and Spain.

Those enrolled, adults aged 18 to 89 years, came from 20 to 25 US areas. Assignment of participants to cohorts was predicated upon participant-reported clinical history. This CDR3 is built from 14 residues. V was pared by 7 bases and J by 2 bases, with 7 bases of the junction left unmatched. CDR1 is MNHEY, CDR2 SVGAGI, per germline. Original data processing: The assay estimated nucleated cells by amplifying reference gene primers. The assay was immunoSEQ multiplex PCR, and TCRdb's table has in-frame clones only and misses some. That table supplies the V and J calls and clone size; D and trimming were determined from the DNA. The sample has more than 350,000 clones, about 87% seen once.

The sample comprised PBMCs or T cells enriched from blood (not recorded which). The chain uses TRBV6-5 and TRBJ1-1; 7 positions agree with TRBD1. The sequence was obtained from a woman between 45 and 65 years old who had recovered from COVID-19. The DNA of the CDR3 is TGTGCCAGCACCTCGACAGGGATCAACACTGAAGCTTTCTTT. Amino acid sequence: CASTSTGINTEAFF.